A single sample is the source of the 9 T cell receptor beta chains below, sequenced in a study of early T cells in non-severe SARS-CoV-2 infection. TCRdb analysed the 5' RACE reads with MiXCR anew, one entry per CDR3 protein. The repertoire consists of 86,000 or so distinct CDR3 sequences, with roughly an eighth occurring once and the leading ten covering 3%. The material sequenced was whole blood. These receptors were collected from an adult who was a healthcare worker with PCR-confirmed SARS-CoV-2 infection or an uninfected control (not recorded which).

Only a few counts were recorded for this clonotype. This sequence joins TRBV5-1 and TRBJ2-7; D remains unclear. Germline V CDR1 and CDR2: SGHRS, YFSETQ. V was pared by 0 bases and J by 7 bases, with 11 bases between. The CDR3 runs to 13 residues. The CDR3: CASSLAGPEEQYF. Written as DNA, the CDR3 is TGCGCCAGCAGCTTGGCGGGCCCCGAAGAGCAGTACTTC.

This chain connects TRBV11-2 to TRBJ2-7; 7 nucleotides match TRBD1. V was pared by 6 bases and J by 2 bases, with 7 bases of the junction left unmatched. CDR1 and CDR2 from the germline V gene are SGHAT and FQNNGV. The CDR3 consists of 14 residues. The DNA of the CDR3 is TGTGCCAGCAGGAAAGGGCAGGGGGCCTACGAGCAGTACTTC. Residues: CASRKGQGAYEQYF.

This clonotype was seen a few times. The V gene is TRBV13, the J gene TRBJ2-1; 7 bases fit TRBD2. V was clipped by 5 bases and J by 7 bases; unmatched bases: 8. From germline, CDR1 is PRHDT and CDR2 FYEKMQ (reference sequence). The CDR3 has 14 residues. CDR3 in DNA: TGTGCCAGCAGCCTCTGGGGGGGGTTGAATGAGCAGTTCTTC. Its translation is CASSLWGGLNEQFF. The whole variable domain, remainder taken from reference TRBV13 and TRBJ2-1, is AAGVIQSPRHLIKEKRETATLKCYPIPRHDTVYWYQQGPGQDPQFLISFYEKMQSDKGSIPDRFSAQQFSDYHSELNMSSLELGDSALYFCASSLWGGLNEQFFGPGTRLTVL.

In its sample, this clonotype was seen many times. V usage is TRBV10-1 and J usage is TRBJ1-5, with 7 bases lining up with TRBD1. V was clipped by 6 bases and J by 4 bases; unmatched bases: 6. Germline V gene data show CDR1 as WNHNN and CDR2 as SYGVQD (reference sequence). CDR3 length: 14 residues. The CDR3 nucleotides read TGCGCCAGCAGCCCCGGGACAGATAATCAGCCCCAGCATTTT. This translates into CASSPGTDNQPQHF.

The V call is TRBV12-3 or TRBV12-4, the J call TRBJ1-5, with TRBD1 as a possible D gene (5 bases). The V and J ends lost 4 bases and 1 base respectively, with 11 bases between them. The CDR3 extends over 15 amino acids. As DNA, the CDR3 is TGTGCCAGCAGTTCGGCAGGGAAGAGCAATCAGCCCCAGCATTTT. This codes for CASSSAGKSNQPQHF.

In its sample, this clonotype was seen a few times. This chain links TRBV11-1 with TRBJ2-7; D tentatively fits TRBD1 or TRBD2 (5 bases each). The CDR3 contains 14 residues. The germline V gene has CDR1 SGHAT and CDR2 FQDESV (reference sequence). V dropped 6 bases and J dropped 3 bases, with 15 bases sitting between them. In nucleotides, the CDR3 is TGTGCCAGCAGATTCCGGGACGGACTCTACGAGCAGTACTTC. Translating gives CASRFRDGLYEQYF.

This clonotype was detected only a few times. This chain uses TRBV12-3 or TRBV12-4 with TRBJ2-2; perhaps TRBD1 as D (5 bases). Trimming shortened V by 7 bases and J by 6 bases, and 9 bases separated the two germline ends. The CDR3 spans 12 residues. CDR3: CASKQEAGELFF. CDR3 nucleotides: TGTGCCAGCAAACAGGAAGCCGGGGAGCTGTTTTTT.

The chain employs TRBV6-4 and TRBJ2-3; 9 bases map to TRBD2. CDR1 is MRHNA, CDR2 SNTAGT, per germline. The CDR3 is 16 amino acids. The junction had 6 bases not matched to a gene; V was cut back by 3 bases and J by 2 bases. Here the CDR3 DNA reads TGTGCCAGCAGTGAATCGGCGGGGGGGCCCACAGATACGCAGTATTTT. Translating it yields CASSESAGGPTDTQYF.

This clonotype has a count of ten or more. The CDR3 is CASSPGTGSYEQYF. CDR3 coding DNA: TGTGCCAGCAGCCCCGGGACAGGGTCATACGAGCAGTACTTC. The chain recombines TRBV7-6 with TRBJ2-7; 9 bases agree with TRBD1. The CDR3 contains 14 residues. The ends lost 5 bases at V and 4 bases at J; junction bases unmatched: 6. CDR1 is SGHVS and CDR2 is FNYEAQ in the germline V gene.